Listed here are 20 T cell receptor beta chains from one sample, sequenced in a study of blood T cell repertoires in COVID-19. Sequencing used immunoSEQ multiplex PCR; TCRdb keeps in-frame clones, though not all of them. The sample gives some 170,000 clones, around 85% of which show up once; roughly 8.2% is in the top ten. Material: peripheral blood. Every receptor here comes from a woman aged 55-75 years with acute or convalescent COVID-19.

This chain connects TRBV4-1 to TRBJ2-1, with 10 positions matching TRBD2. The CDR3 is 16 amino acids. Looked up from germline, CDR1 is MGHRA and CDR2 is YSYEKL. V shed 1 base, J shed 7 bases, and the junction held 7 bases outside the gene matches. The CDR3 spells CASSQGGGLARNEQFF. The CDR3 DNA follows: TGCGCCAGCAGCCAAGGAGGGGGACTAGCGAGGAATGAGCAGTTCTTC.

The chain employs TRBV2 and TRBJ2-5, with 15 bases fitting TRBD2. The CDR3 is made up of 16 amino acids. The V gene's germline CDR1 is SNHLY and CDR2 FYNNEI. Trimming took 1 base from V and 7 from J; bases not matched to a gene: 4. CDR3: CASSEGGLAGGGTQYF. In nucleotides, the CDR3 is TGTGCCAGCAGTGAAGGGGGACTAGCGGGAGGCGGGACCCAGTACTTC.

CDR3 coding DNA: TGTGCCAGCAGCCCCGGGACTTTCTACGAGCAGTACTTC. Encoded protein: CASSPGTFYEQYF. The chain links TRBV7-2 to TRBJ2-7; D might be TRBD2 (6 bases). CDR1 and CDR2 (germline): SGHTA, FQGNSA. V was pared by 5 bases and J by 3 bases, with 11 bases between. This CDR3 region has 13 residues.

The rearrangement joins TRBV25-1 to TRBJ2-5; 7 positions match TRBD1. The CDR3 runs 15 residues. Germline V lookup: CDR1 MGHDK, CDR2 SYGVNS. V shed 6 bases, J shed 0 bases, and the junction held 7 bases outside the gene matches. CDR3 residues: CASSAGTAYQETQYF. CDR3 bases: TGTGCCAGCAGCGCCGGGACAGCCTACCAAGAGACCCAGTACTTC.

This chain connects TRBV28 to TRBJ1-1, with TRBD1 identical over 7 bases. This CDR3 contains 15 residues. V lost 6 bases to trimming and J lost 2 bases; unmatched junction nucleotides: 9. From germline, CDR1 is MDHEN and CDR2 SYDVKM. The chain's CDR3 is CASREHRGRNTEAFF. DNA for the CDR3: TGTGCCAGCAGGGAGCACAGGGGACGAAACACTGAAGCTTTCTTT.

The chain combines TRBV2 with TRBJ2-4; no clear D. The V end lost 8 bases, the J end lost 6 bases, and 11 bases lay between the germline ends. Germline V CDR1 and CDR2: SNHLY, FYNNEI. The CDR3 sequence is 12 residues long. The CDR3 region is CASGQATNIQYF. The CDR3, as DNA: TGTGCCAGCGGGCAGGCGACAAACATTCAGTACTTC.

This clone occurred a few times. The chain links TRBV4-1 to TRBJ1-2; TRBD1 is a possible D gene (5 bases). This CDR3 region has 14 residues. Trimming took off 3 bases at V and 8 bases at J, with 16 bases between the two ends. CDR1 is MGHRA and CDR2 is YSYEKL in the germline V gene. The CDR3 DNA sequence: TGCGCCAGCAGCCACCCCGGGACTAAGGGAGGCTACACCTTC. Protein product: CASSHPGTKGGYTF.

The chain is built from TRBV12-3 or TRBV12-4 and TRBJ1-1; D remains ambiguous. V lost 6 bases and J lost 0, with 8 bases in between. This CDR3 spans 13 amino acids. CDR3 in DNA: TGTGCCAGCAGCTTATCCGTGAACACTGAAGCTTTCTTT. Translation: CASSLSVNTEAFF.

The chain has TRBV5-4 and TRBJ2-7, with 11 bases matching TRBD2. CDR3 length equals 16 residues. Germline V gene sequence: CDR1 SGHNT, CDR2 YYREEE (reference sequence). Trimming cost V 4 bases and J 0 bases; bases outside gene matches: 6. The CDR3: CASSPGTSGPSYEQYF. CDR3 DNA sequence: TGTGCCAGCAGCCCCGGGACTAGCGGACCCTCCTACGAGCAGTACTTC.

This chain joins TRBV5-1 and TRBJ2-6; D unclear. The CDR3 runs to 15 residues. Between the trimmed V and J ends, which lost 2 bases and 2 bases, there was a span of 8 bases. Germline V CDR1 and CDR2: SGHRS, YFSETQ. This chain's CDR3 is CASSLTVTGANVLTF. The CDR3 DNA reads TGCGCCAGCAGCTTAACGGTAACTGGGGCCAACGTCCTGACTTTC.

The gene calls are TRBV5-4 and TRBJ2-1; 9 bases map to TRBD2. The CDR3 is made up of 17 amino acids. Germline-derived CDR1 and CDR2 are SGHNT and YYREEE (reference sequence). V lost 0 bases and J lost 7; bases outside the gene matches: 11. DNA of the CDR3: TGTGCCAGCAGCTTGGCCTCTCTTGCGGGAGGGTCGAATGAGCAGTTCTTC. This encodes CASSLASLAGGSNEQFF.

The chain joins TRBV30 to TRBJ1-1; D gene ambiguous. Trimming pared 0 bases from V and 0 bases from J, leaving 11 bases between. The CDR3 loop spans 15 amino acids. Germline CDR1 GTSNPN, CDR2 SVGIG (reference sequence). The CDR3 coding sequence is TGTGCCTGGAGTGTACTAGGGCAGATGAACACTGAAGCTTTCTTT. This encodes CAWSVLGQMNTEAFF. Variable domain in full (rest from reference TRBV30 and TRBJ1-1): SQTIHQWPATLVQPVGSPLSLECTVEGTSNPNLYWYRQAAGRGLQLLFYSVGIGQISSEVPQNLSASRPQDRQFILSSKKLLLSDSGFYLCAWSVLGQMNTEAFFGQGTRLTVV.

In its sample, this clone was seen once. In DNA form, the CDR3 reads TGTGCCAGCAGCTCACAGGGGGGCGGAAACACCATATATTTT. Its translation is CASSSQGGGNTIYF. The rearrangement links TRBV13 to TRBJ1-3; 8 bases line up with TRBD1. Germline V gene data show CDR1 as PRHDT and CDR2 as FYEKMQ (reference sequence). The V gene end was trimmed by 4 bases and the J gene end by 4 bases; junction bases not matched to a gene: 3. The CDR3 loop spans 14 amino acids.

Only a few counts were recorded for this clone. This chain joins TRBV19 and TRBJ1-2, with D possibly being TRBD1 (6 bases). V gave up 5 bases and J gave up 5 bases, with 12 bases separating them. Germline CDR1 LNHDA, CDR2 SQIVND (reference sequence). This CDR3 contains 13 residues. CDR3 loop: CASSLRTEYGYTF. The CDR3 DNA reads TGTGCCAGTAGTCTACGGACAGAATATGGCTACACCTTC.

This chain links TRBV18 with TRBJ2-7, with 14 nucleotides matching TRBD2. This CDR3 contains 17 residues. Germline CDR1 is KGHSH and CDR2 is LQKENI. Germline trimming cut 2 bases from V and 3 bases from J; bases unmatched to any gene: 6. The CDR3: CASSPNLGTSGGYEQYF. The CDR3 region has the DNA TGTGCCAGCTCACCAAATCTCGGGACTAGCGGGGGCTACGAGCAGTACTTC.

The rearrangement joins TRBV6-5 to TRBJ2-7; TRBD2 aligns across 9 bases. The CDR3 consists of 15 residues. Per germline, CDR1 MNHEY and CDR2 SVGAGI. With 6 bases clipped from V and 3 bases from J, the junction kept 9 bases outside the gene matches. CDR3 residues: CASSLSGSTLYEQYV. The DNA for the CDR3 is TGTGCCAGCAGCCTTAGCGGGAGCACCCTCTACGAGCAGTACGTC.

With regard to this clone: In the same sample, other DNA sequences code for this CDR3. J is TRBJ1-6 and V is TRBV25-1; TRBD1 is a possible D gene (5 bases). In germline, CDR1 is MGHDK, CDR2 SYGVNS. Trimming left V 2 bases short and J 2 bases short, with 16 bases between. This CDR3 region has 18 residues. DNA for the CDR3: TGTGCCAGCAGTGAACGACAAGGGGCGAACACCTATAATTCACCCCTCCACTTT. This translates into CASSERQGANTYNSPLHF.

This sequence joins TRBV3-1 (or the pseudogene TRBV3-2) and TRBJ2-1; 8 bases map to TRBD1. This CDR3 spans 16 amino acids. Germline V CDR1 and CDR2: LGHDT, YNNKEL (reference sequence). Unmatched junction bases numbered 10, after V lost 4 bases and J lost 5 bases. The CDR3 coding sequence is TGTGCCAGCAGCCGCACAACAGGGGGGTTCAACAATGAGCAGTTCTTC. It codes for CASSRTTGGFNNEQFF.

V usage is TRBV27 and J usage is TRBJ2-2; TRBD2 might be the D (6 bases). Trimming cost V 2 bases and J 0 bases, with 13 bases left between them. The CDR3 loop spans 17 amino acids. CDR1 and CDR2 from the germline V gene are MNHEY and SMNVEV (reference sequence). CDR3 coding DNA: TGTGCCAGCAGTTTAAAGCTCGGGGGAACGAACACCGGGGAGCTGTTTTTT. It codes for CASSLKLGGTNTGELFF.

This chain connects TRBV28 to TRBJ2-1; D might be TRBD2 (5 bases). V shed 2 bases and J shed 5 bases, with 16 bases lying between them. The CDR3 consists of 16 residues. The germline V gene encodes CDR1 MDHEN and CDR2 SYDVKM. CDR3 DNA sequence: TGTGCCAGCAGTTTAAGAGGGTACAATAAGGACAATGAGCAGTTCTTC. Amino acid sequence: CASSLRGYNKDNEQFF.